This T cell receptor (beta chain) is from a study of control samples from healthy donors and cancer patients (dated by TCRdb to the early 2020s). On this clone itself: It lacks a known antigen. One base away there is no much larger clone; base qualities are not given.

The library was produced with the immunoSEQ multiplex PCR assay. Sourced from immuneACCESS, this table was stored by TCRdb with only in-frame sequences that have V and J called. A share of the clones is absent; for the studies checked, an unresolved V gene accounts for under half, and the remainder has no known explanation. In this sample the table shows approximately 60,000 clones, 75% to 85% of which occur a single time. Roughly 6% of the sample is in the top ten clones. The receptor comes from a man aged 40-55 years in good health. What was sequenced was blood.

This receptor carries the CDR3 CASSINYRGGTEAFF. The DNA sequence is given as TGTGCCAGTAGTATAAACTACAGAGGGGGGACTGAAGCTTTCTTT. The sequence joins TRBV19 to TRBJ1-1; TRBD1 is possibly the D segment (6 matching bases). The germline V gene encodes CDR1 LNHDA and CDR2 SQIVND (reference sequence). V lost 2 bases and J lost 5 bases; the stretch between them is 15 bases long. Including cysteine and phenylalanine, the CDR3 has 15 amino acids. Just CDR3 DNA is preserved here, 45 bases in frame from base 1.